Sequencing of this TCR beta chain was carried out in a study of cytotoxic CD8 clonotypes in ibrutinib-treated CLL. Study in general: Per sample, productive templates averaged almost 260,000 and productive rearrangements averaged approximately 92,000. Study results and caveats: While tracking circulating CD8+ T-cell counts, baseline clonality exceeded that of age-matched healthy donors.

The table came from immunoSEQ multiplex PCR; TCRdb's copy has only in-frame clones and leaves some out. The table records over 200,000 clones, about four fifths of them present only once. TCR beta libraries used 1.5 to 2.5 micrograms of genomic DNA from cryopreserved PBMCs. This clone was seen only a few times. Antigen: not known. Germline V gene data show CDR1 as SGHTS and CDR2 as YDEGEE. V lost 3 bases to trimming and J lost 2 bases; unmatched junction nucleotides: 2. CDR3 length: 15 amino acids. The chain combines TRBV5-8 with TRBJ2-2; 9 nucleotides agree with TRBD1. The sequences come from PBMCs, collected after 12 months of ibrutinib treatment. The receptor was isolated from a human donor with chronic lymphocytic leukemia. CDR3 residues: CASSSDRGNTGELFF. The CDR3 region has the DNA TGTGCCAGCAGCTCGGACAGGGGCAACACCGGGGAGCTGTTTTTT.